This paragraph covers one T cell receptor (beta chain) sequence. The protocol was immunoSEQ multiplex PCR, while the TCRdb copy is restricted to in-frame clones and leaves out a portion. Here the sample spans about 98,000 clones, roughly nine tenths being singletons. V lost 6 bases, J lost 3 bases, and 9 bases lay in between. Germline CDR1 reads ENHRY; CDR2 reads SYGVKD. The CDR3 sequence is 13 residues long. The sample belongs to a study of OX40 agonist ivuxolimab in advanced cancers. This clonotype originated in an adult with an advanced solid tumor such as melanoma, head and neck, liver or kidney cancer. The specimen was CD4+ or CD8+ T cells sorted from blood, collected in a trial of the OX40 agonist ivuxolimab. This chain connects TRBV10-3 to TRBJ2-1; D possibly corresponds to TRBD1 (5 bases). DNA of the CDR3: TGTGCCATCAGCGACAGAAACTACAATGAGCAGTTCTTC. Its protein product is CAISDRNYNEQFF.